Listed below are T cell receptor beta chains from one sample, sequenced in a study of OX40 agonist ivuxolimab in advanced cancers. Profiling relied on immunoSEQ multiplex PCR, and the TCRdb table lists in-frame clones only, not all of them. The profile shows about 72,000 clones, about 90% of them singletons. Material: CD4+ or CD8+ T cells sorted from blood, obtained in a trial of the OX40 agonist ivuxolimab. The receptors derive from an adult with an advanced solid tumor such as melanoma, head and neck, liver or kidney cancer. Each CDR3 is given with its conserved first and last residue. D genes are given only for firm matches. Size values are once, few and many counts, or a class for expanded clones, and some rows have none.

d_call	cdr3_length	v_call	clone_size	j_call	cdr3_nt	cdr3_aa
.	15	TRBV7-9	.	TRBJ2-2	TGTGCCAGCAGCTTAGTTGGGGGGGCAGCCGGGGAGCTGTTTTTT	CASSLVGGAAGELFF
.	13	TRBV2	once	TRBJ1-4	TGTGCCAGCAGTGAGAGAGGCCAATGGGGGGTTTTATTT	CASSERGQWGVLF
.	14	TRBV19	.	TRBJ2-7	TGTGCCAGTAGTCTCCGGGCCGGACCGCCTGAGCAGTACTTC	CASSLRAGPPEQYF
.	15	TRBV11-2	.	TRBJ2-5	TGTGCCAGCAGCTTAGTGGGTAGCTGGGAGGAGACCCAGTACTTC	CASSLVGSWEETQYF
TRBD1	16	TRBV27	.	TRBJ2-3	TGTGCCAGCAGCCAGGATGGGACAGGTGCGGGGGATACGCAGTATTTT	CASSQDGTGAGDTQYF
.	15	TRBV7-8	.	TRBJ1-1	TGTGCCAGCAGCTTCCGACAGCGGATGAACACTGAAGCTTTCTTT	CASSFRQRMNTEAFF
.	16	TRBV5-6	.	TRBJ2-2	TGTGCCAGCAGCTTGATTTACGGAGGGAACACCGGGGAGCTGTTTTTT	CASSLIYGGNTGELFF
.	12	TRBV19	.	TRBJ2-2	TGTGCCAGTAGTTCGTGGACCGGGGAGCTGTTTTTT	CASSSWTGELFF
TRBD2	16	TRBV9	.	TRBJ2-1	TGTGCCAGCAGCGTAGAAGTAGCGGGGGCGGGCAATGAGCAGTTCTTC	CASSVEVAGAGNEQFF
TRBD1	14	TRBV10-3	.	TRBJ1-1	TGTGCCATCAGGGGACAGCTATCGAACACTGAAGCTTTCTTT	CAIRGQLSNTEAFF
.	13	TRBV18	.	TRBJ1-1	TGTGCCAGCTCCTCCTGGGCGGACACTGAAGCTTTCTTT	CASSSWADTEAFF
.	13	TRBV30	once	TRBJ1-4	TGTGCCAGACAGGACCCGGGGGATGAAAAACTGTTTTTT	CARQDPGDEKLFF
.	15	TRBV7-2	.	TRBJ1-2	TGTGCCAGCAGCCTTACTCGGGGGGAGGACTATGGCTACACCTTC	CASSLTRGEDYGYTF
.	14	TRBV30	.	TRBJ1-5	TGTGCCTGGAGTGTAAAGGGGGGCAATCAGCCCCAGCATTTT	CAWSVKGGNQPQHF
.	13	TRBV19	.	TRBJ1-3	TGTGCCAGTTTTGAGGGACATGGAAACACCATATATTTT	CASFEGHGNTIYF
TRBD2	15	TRBV2	.	TRBJ2-3	TGTGCCAGCAGTGTCGGGGGGGGTCGCACAGATACGCAGTATTTT	CASSVGGGRTDTQYF